Sequencing of this TCR beta chain was carried out in a study of PD-1 blockade in classical Hodgkin lymphoma. Study-level findings and limits: Diversity similar to that of newly diagnosed patients was seen at baseline in complete responders. Diminished baseline TCR diversity has been reported in newly diagnosed patients relative to healthy donors. CD4+ TCR diversity rose significantly by C4D1, and CD8+ TCR diversity did not. Still unresolved is the cause of the repertoire differences, which may be disease activity or prior therapy.

The repertoire was sequenced with immunoSEQ multiplex PCR; TCRdb's copy has only in-frame clones and lacks some. The sample shows roughly 100,000 clones, more than 70% of them seen only once. CDR1 MGHDK and CDR2 SYGVNS come from the germline V gene. The length of the CDR3 is 12 residues. Trimming took 7 bases from V and 4 from J, leaving 11 bases between them. The time point was: cycle 4 day 1 (C4D1), after six to seven weeks of nivolumab. After autologous stem cell transplantation all patients relapsed, and prior brentuximab vedotin exposure differed between cohorts. This clone appeared a single time. Its antigen is unidentified.

This sequence joins TRBV25-1 and TRBJ2-7; the D gene is possibly TRBD1 (5 bases). Sequenced here: peripheral blood mononuclear cells (PBMCs), sampled before the fourth cycle of nivolumab. The TCR comes from a human donor with classical Hodgkin lymphoma. In DNA, the CDR3 is TGTGCCAGCAATGGGGCAGGTTACGAGCAGTACTTC. Translating it yields CASNGAGYEQYF.